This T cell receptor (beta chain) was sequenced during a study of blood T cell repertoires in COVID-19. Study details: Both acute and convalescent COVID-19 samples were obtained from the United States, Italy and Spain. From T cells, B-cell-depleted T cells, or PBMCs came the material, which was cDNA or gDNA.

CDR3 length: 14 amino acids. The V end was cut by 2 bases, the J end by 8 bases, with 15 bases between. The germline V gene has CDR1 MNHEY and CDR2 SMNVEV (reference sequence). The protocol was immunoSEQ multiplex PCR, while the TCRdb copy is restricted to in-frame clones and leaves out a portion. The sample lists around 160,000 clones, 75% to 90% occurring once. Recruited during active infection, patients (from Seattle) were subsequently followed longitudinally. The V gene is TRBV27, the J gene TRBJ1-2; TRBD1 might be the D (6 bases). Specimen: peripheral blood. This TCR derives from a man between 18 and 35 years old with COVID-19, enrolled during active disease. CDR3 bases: TGTGCCAGCAGTTTAACAGGGACCGACGGGGGCTACACCTTC. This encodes CASSLTGTDGGYTF.